This TCR beta chain was observed in a study of beta chain features in type 1 diabetes. The isolated RNA, all of it, was reverse transcribed, so expressed TCRB transcripts were what got sequenced. Profiled with immunoSEQ multiplex PCR; TCRdb holds only in-frame clones, not every one. The data contain under 200,000 clones, 7.5% to 9.5% of them seen just once; the ten biggest clones take up over 2%. The CDR3 is 13 residues long. The V segment lost 8 bases and the J segment 4 bases; nucleotides outside the gene matches: 4. The germline CDR1 and CDR2 sequences are LNHDA and SQIVND (reference sequence). The specimen sequenced was central memory CD4+ T cells from blood. The clonotype originates from a woman aged 18 to 35 in good health. The rearrangement links TRBV19 to TRBJ2-2; 7 positions agree with TRBD1. Here the CDR3 DNA reads TGTGCCAGTTCTGGACAGGTCACCGGGGAGCTGTTTTTT. It specifies CASSGQVTGELFF.